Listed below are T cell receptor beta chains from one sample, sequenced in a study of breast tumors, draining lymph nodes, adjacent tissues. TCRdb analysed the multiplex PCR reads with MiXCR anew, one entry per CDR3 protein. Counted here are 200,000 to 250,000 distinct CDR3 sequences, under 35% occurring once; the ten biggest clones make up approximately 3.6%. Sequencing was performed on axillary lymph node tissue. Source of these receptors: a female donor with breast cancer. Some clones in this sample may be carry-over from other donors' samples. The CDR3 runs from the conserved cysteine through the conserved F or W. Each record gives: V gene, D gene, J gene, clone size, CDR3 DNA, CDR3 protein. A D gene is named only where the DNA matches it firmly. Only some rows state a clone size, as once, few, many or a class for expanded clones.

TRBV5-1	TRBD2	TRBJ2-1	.	TGCGTCAGCAGCCTTACTAGCGGAGCCTACAATGAGCAGTTCTTC	CVSSLTSGAYNEQFF
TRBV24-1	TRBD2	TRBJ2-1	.	TGTGCCACCAGTGCTAGTGGGCTAGCGGGGAGGGAGGAGCAGTTCTTC	CATSASGLAGREEQFF
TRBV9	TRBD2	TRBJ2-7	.	TGTGCCAGCAGCAGCTCCGGACTAGCGGGGATCTACGAGCAGTACTTC	CASSSSGLAGIYEQYF
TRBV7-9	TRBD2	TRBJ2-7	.	TGTGCCAGCAGCTTTGGTAGCGGGAGGTACGAGCAGTACTTC	CASSFGSGRYEQYF
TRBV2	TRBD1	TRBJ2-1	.	TGTGCCAGCACTCTGGGACAGGGCCTCAATGAGCAGTTCTTC	CASTLGQGLNEQFF
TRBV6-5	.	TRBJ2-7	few	TGTGCCAGCAGTCACTCGATTTCCTTCGAGCAGTACTTC	CASSHSISFEQYF
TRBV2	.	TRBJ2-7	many	TGTGCCAGCAGTGAAGGACCAACCTACGAGCAGTACTTC	CASSEGPTYEQYF
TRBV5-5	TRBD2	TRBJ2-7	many	TGTGCCAGCAGCTTGGCTGGAACTAGCGGGATAACCTACGAGCAGTACTTC	CASSLAGTSGITYEQYF
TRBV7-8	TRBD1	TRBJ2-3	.	TGTGCCAGCAGCTTAGCGTTCCCACAGGGGGCTAGGGGCACAGATACGCAGTATTTT	CASSLAFPQGARGTDTQYF
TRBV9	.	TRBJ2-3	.	TGTGCCAGCAGCGTGTCCCCTAACCCCACAGATACGCCGTATTTT	CASSVSPNPTDTPYF
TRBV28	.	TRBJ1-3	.	TGTGCCAGCAATGGGGGGCAGGGCGGCGGAAACACCATATATTTT	CASNGGQGGGNTIYF
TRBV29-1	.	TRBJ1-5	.	TGCACCCAGGGCGGGCAGCCCCAGCATTTT	CTQGGQPQHF
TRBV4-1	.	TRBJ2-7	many	TGCGCCAGCAGCCAAGAAGGGAGTTACAGGACGCAGTACTTC	CASSQEGSYRTQYF
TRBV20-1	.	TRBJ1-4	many	TGCAGTGCATCGAGGGGCCGGCAACTGTTTTTT	CSASRGRQLFF
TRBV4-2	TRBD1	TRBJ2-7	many	TGTGCCAGCAGCCCCAGTACCGTACCGGGACAGGGAGGCTACGAGCAGTACTTC	CASSPSTVPGQGGYEQYF
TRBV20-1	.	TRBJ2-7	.	TGCAGTGCCCAGGGGATACACTACGAGCCGTACTTC	CSAQGIHYEPYF
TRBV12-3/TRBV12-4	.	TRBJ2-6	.	TGTGCCAGCAGTTTAGGGCCCGGGGCCAACGTCCTGACTTTC	CASSLGPGANVLTF
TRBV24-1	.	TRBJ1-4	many	TGTGCCACCAGTGTAACAGCAACTAATGAAAAACTGTTTTTT	CATSVTATNEKLFF
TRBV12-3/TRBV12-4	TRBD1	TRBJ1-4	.	TGTGCCAGCAGTTTCCGGACAGGGGTAGAAAAACTGTTTTTT	CASSFRTGVEKLFF
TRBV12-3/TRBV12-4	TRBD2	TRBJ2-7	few	TGTGCCAGCAGTTTCGTCCCGTTGGTAGCGGGAACCTACGAGCAGTACTTC	CASSFVPLVAGTYEQYF
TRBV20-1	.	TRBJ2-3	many	TGCAGTGCTAGAGTGGCGGGGCCTAGCGCAGATACGCAGTATTTT	CSARVAGPSADTQYF
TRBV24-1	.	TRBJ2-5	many	TGTGCCACCAGTGATATGACTAGCCAAGAGACCCAGTACTTC	CATSDMTSQETQYF
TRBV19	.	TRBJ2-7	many	TGTGCCAGTACCGACGGCTACGAGCAGTACTTC	CASTDGYEQYF
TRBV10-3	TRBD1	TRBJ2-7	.	TGTGCCATCAGTGACGGGACAGCCACCTACGAGCAGTACTTC	CAISDGTATYEQYF
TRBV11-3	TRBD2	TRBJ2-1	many	TGTGCCAGCAGCTTAAGCGGGGGGGCCAAAGAGCAGTTCTTC	CASSLSGGAKEQFF
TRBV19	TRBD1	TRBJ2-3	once	TGTGCCAGTAGTGGGACAGTGAGCACAGATACGCAGTATTTT	CASSGTVSTDTQYF
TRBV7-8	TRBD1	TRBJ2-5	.	TGTGCCAGCAGCCTGGGGACAGAAAAAGAGACCCAGTACTTC	CASSLGTEKETQYF
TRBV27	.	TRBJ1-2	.	TGTGCCAGCAGTTTAGCGGGGAGGGGTGGCTACACCTTC	CASSLAGRGGYTF
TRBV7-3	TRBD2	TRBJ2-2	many	TGTGCCAGCAGCTTATTTGGGGCGGGGGTCGCGAACACCGGGGAGCTGTTTTTT	CASSLFGAGVANTGELFF
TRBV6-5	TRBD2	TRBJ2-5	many	TGTGCCAGCAGTACCCCTAGCGGGGGGGCGAAAGAGACCCAGTACTTC	CASSTPSGGAKETQYF
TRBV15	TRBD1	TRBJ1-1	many	TGTGCCACCAGCAGGGCGGGGGACAGGGGTGGCACTGAAGCTTTCTTT	CATSRAGDRGGTEAFF
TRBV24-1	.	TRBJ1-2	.	TGTGCCACCAGTGAGAAAGGAAACTATGGCTACACCTTC	CATSEKGNYGYTF
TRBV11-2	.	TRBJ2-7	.	TGTGCCAGCAGCTTCGAACCCGAGGGGCAGTACTTC	CASSFEPEGQYF
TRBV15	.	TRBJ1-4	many	TGTGCCACCAGCAGGGCAGCAACTAATGAAAAACTGTTTTTT	CATSRAATNEKLFF
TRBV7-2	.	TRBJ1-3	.	TGTGCCAGCAGCTTAGAGAATTTGGGGGGAAGAGGAAACACCATATATTTT	CASSLENLGGRGNTIYF
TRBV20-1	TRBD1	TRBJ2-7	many	TGCAGTGCTAGAGATCGCCGGACAGGGCTGGCCGAGCAGTACTTC	CSARDRRTGLAEQYF
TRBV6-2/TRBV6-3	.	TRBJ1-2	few	TGTGCCAGCAGTTACTCGATTCGATCCGGCGACTACACCTTC	CASSYSIRSGDYTF
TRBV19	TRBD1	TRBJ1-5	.	TGTGCCCGGGACAGCCTTAATCAGCCCCAGCATTTT	CARDSLNQPQHF
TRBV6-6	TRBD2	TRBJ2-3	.	TGTGCCAGCAAAGCAGCGGGGGGATACACAGATACGCAGTATTTT	CASKAAGGYTDTQYF
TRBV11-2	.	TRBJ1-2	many	TGTGCCAGCAGCTCTTCAAGGGTGCTGAGGGATGGCTACACCTTC	CASSSSRVLRDGYTF
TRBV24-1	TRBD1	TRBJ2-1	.	TGTGCCACCAGTGATTTGGAGGGACAGGCGAGTACAACCGATGAGCAGTTCTTC	CATSDLEGQASTTDEQFF
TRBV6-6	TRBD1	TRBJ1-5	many	TGTGCCAGCAGGGGACAGGGGGCGAAAAAGGGGGGTCAGCCCCAGCATTTT	CASRGQGAKKGGQPQHF
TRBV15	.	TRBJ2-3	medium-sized	TGTGCCACCAGCAGAGAGATGACTCGAACAGATACGCAGTATTTT	CATSREMTRTDTQYF
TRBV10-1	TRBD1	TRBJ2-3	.	TGCGCCAGCAGCTTAGGCCGGGACAGGGGCACAGATACGCAGTATTTT	CASSLGRDRGTDTQYF
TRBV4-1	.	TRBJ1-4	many	TGCGCCAGAGGGGAGAGGAACGAAAAACTGTTTTTT	CARGERNEKLFF